This T cell receptor (beta chain) was found in a study of shared clonotypes between healthy human individuals. Study-wide context: The donor pool was made up of a couple of women and a few men aged 18 to 49.

Naive CD8 cells lacked CD45RO, underwent positive selection for CCR7 and left out terminally differentiated effector memory CD45RA+ cells. Participating donors were healthy, HIV-negative adults free of recent acute infections or vaccinations. Only Caucasian adults living in Nashville, Tennessee served as donors. With 0 bases clipped from V and 7 bases from J, the junction kept 1 base outside the gene matches. The germline gives CDR1 SGHDT, CDR2 YYEEEE. This CDR3 contains 15 residues. The method was immunoSEQ multiplex PCR; TCRdb's version includes in-frame clones alone and lacks a portion of them. The profile shows roughly 1,800,000 clones, less than 95% of them singletons.

This receptor was taken from a man aged 18 to 30 in good health. This sequence joins TRBV5-6 and TRBJ2-1; 13 nucleotides align to TRBD2. Sequencing was carried out using naive CD8+ T cells sorted from blood. The CDR3 nucleotides read TGTGCCAGCAGCTTGGAGACTAGCGGGAGGAATGAGCAGTTCTTC. Amino acids: CASSLETSGRNEQFF.